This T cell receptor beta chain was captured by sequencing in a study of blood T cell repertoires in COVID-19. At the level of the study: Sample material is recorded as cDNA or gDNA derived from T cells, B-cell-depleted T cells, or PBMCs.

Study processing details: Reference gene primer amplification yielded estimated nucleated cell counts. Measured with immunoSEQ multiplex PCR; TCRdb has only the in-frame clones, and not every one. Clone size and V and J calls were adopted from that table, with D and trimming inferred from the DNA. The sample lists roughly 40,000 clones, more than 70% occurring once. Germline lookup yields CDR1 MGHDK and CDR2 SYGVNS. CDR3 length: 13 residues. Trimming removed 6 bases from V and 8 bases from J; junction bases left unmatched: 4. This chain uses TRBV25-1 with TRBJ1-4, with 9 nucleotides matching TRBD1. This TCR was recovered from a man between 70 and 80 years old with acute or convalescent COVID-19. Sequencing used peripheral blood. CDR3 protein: CASRGQGGEKLFF. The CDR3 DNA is TGTGCCAGCAGGGGACAGGGAGGGGAAAAACTGTTTTTT.